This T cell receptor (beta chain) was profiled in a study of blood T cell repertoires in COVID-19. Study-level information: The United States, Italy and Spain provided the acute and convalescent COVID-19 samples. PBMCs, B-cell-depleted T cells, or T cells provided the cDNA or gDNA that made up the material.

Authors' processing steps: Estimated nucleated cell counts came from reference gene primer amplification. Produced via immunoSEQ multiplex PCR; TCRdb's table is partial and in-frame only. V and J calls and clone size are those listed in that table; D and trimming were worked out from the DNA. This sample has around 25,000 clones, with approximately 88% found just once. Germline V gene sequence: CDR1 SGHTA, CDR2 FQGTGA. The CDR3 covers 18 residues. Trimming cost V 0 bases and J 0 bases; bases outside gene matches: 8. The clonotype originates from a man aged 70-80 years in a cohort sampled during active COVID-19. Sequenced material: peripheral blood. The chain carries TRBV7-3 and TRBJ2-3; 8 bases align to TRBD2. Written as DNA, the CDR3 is TGTGCCAGCAGCTTAACTGGGACTAGTCCTACTAGCACAGATACGCAGTATTTT. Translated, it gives CASSLTGTSPTSTDTQYF.